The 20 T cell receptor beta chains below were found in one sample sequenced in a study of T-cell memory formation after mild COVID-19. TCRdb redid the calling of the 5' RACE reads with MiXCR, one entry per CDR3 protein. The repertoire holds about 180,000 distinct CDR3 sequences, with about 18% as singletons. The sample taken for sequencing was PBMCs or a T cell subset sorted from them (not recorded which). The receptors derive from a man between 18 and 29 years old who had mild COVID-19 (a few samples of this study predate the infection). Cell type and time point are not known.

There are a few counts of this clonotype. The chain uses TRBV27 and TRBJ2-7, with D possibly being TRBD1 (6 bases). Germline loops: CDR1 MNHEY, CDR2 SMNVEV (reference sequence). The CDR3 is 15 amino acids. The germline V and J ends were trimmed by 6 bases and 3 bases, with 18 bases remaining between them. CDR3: CASSPRGGTLYEQYV. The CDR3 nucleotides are TGTGCCAGCAGCCCACGAGGGGGAACTCTCTACGAGCAGTACGTC.

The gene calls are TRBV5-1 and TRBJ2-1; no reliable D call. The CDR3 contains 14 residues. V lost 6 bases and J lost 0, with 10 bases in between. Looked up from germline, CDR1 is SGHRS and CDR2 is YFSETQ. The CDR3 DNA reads TGCGCCAGCACGGATTTCAGCTCCTACAATGAGCAGTTCTTC. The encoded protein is CASTDFSSYNEQFF.

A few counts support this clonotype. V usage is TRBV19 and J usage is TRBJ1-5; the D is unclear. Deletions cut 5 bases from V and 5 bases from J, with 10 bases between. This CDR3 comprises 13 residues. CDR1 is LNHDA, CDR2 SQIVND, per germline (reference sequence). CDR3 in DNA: TGTGCCAGTAGTCGGGGTGTGGATCAGCCCCAGCATTTT. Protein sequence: CASSRGVDQPQHF.

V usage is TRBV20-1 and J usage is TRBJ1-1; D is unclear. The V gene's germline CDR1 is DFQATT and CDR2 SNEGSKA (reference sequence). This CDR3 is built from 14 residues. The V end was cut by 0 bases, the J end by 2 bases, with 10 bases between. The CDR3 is CSAREGSTNTEAFF. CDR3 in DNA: TGCAGTGCTAGAGAGGGCAGTACTAACACTGAAGCTTTCTTT.

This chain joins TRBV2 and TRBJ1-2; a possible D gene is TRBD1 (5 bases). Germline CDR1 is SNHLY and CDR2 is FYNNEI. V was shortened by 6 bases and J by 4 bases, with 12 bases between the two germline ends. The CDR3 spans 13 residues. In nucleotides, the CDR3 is TGTGCCAGCAGCGGGGCAGGGCGCTATGGCTACACCTTC. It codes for CASSGAGRYGYTF. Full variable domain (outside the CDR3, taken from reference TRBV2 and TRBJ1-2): EPEVTQTPSHQVTQMGQEVILRCVPISNHLYFYWYRQILGQKVEFLVSFYNNEISEKSEIFDDQFSVERPDGSNFTLKIRSTKLEDSAMYFCASSGAGRYGYTFGSGTRLTVV.

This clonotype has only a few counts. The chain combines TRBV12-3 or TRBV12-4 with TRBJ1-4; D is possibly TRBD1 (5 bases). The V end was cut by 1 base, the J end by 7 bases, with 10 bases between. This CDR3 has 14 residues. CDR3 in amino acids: CASSLDRIGEKLFF. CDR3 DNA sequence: TGTGCCAGCAGTTTAGACAGGATTGGTGAAAAACTGTTTTTT.

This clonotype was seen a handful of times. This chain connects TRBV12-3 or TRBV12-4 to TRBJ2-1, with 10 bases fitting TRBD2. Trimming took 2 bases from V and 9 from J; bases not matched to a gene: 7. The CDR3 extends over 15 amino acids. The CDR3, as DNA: TGTGCCAGCAGTTTAAGTTGGCTAGCGGGGGTTGAGCAGTTCTTC. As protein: CASSLSWLAGVEQFF.

The CDR3 DNA is TGTGCCAGCAGCCCGCAGGGTATCCATGGCTACACCTTC. Amino acid sequence: CASSPQGIHGYTF. V is TRBV7-8 and J is TRBJ1-2, with a possible D match to TRBD1 (5 bases). The germline V gene encodes CDR1 SGHVS and CDR2 FQNEAQ. The ends were cut back, 5 bases at V and 6 bases at J, with 13 bases in the middle. The CDR3 has 13 amino acids.

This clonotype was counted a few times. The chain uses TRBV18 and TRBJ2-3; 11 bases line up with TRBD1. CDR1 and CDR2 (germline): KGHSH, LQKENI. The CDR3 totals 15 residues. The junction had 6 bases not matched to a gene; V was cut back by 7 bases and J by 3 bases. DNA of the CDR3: TGTGCCAGCTTGTGGACAGGGGGCGGAACAGATACGCAGTATTTT. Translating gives CASLWTGGGTDTQYF. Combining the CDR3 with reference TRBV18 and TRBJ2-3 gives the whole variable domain NAGVMQNPRHLVRRRGQEARLRCSPMKGHSHVYWYRQLPEEGLKFMVYLQKENIIDESGMPKERFSAEFPKEGPSILRIQQVVRGDSAAYFCASLWTGGGTDTQYFGPGTRLTVL.

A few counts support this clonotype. CDR3 in DNA: TGTGCCAGCAGCTTGTTGGGTGTTGGAGGGCTGTTTTTT. This translates into CASSLLGVGGLFF. This chain joins TRBV5-5 and TRBJ2-2, with D possibly TRBD2 on 5 matching bases. The CDR3 extends over 13 amino acids. Germline V gene data show CDR1 as SGHKS and CDR2 as YYEKEE (reference sequence). Between the trimmed V and J ends, which lost 1 base and 13 bases, there was a span of 14 bases.

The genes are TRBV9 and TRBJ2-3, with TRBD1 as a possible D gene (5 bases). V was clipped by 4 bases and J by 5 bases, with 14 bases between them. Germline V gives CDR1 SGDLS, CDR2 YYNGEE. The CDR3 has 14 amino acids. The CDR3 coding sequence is TGTGCCAGCAGCCTAAGACAGTATGGAGATACGCAGTATTTT. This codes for CASSLRQYGDTQYF.

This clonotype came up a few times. The CDR3 sequence: CASSKSITGNTIYF. CDR3 nucleotides: TGTGCCAGCAGCAAATCTATTACTGGAAACACCATATATTTT. The V gene is TRBV5-4, the J gene TRBJ1-3; D remains unclear. CDR3 size: 14 residues. Germline V CDR1 and CDR2: SGHNT, YYREEE (reference sequence). V was clipped by 4 bases and J by 2 bases, with 10 bases between them.

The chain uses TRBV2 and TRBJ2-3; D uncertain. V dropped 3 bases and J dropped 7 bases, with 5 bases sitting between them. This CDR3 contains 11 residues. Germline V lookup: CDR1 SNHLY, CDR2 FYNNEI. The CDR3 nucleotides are TGTGCCAGCAGTGACGCTAATACGCAGTATTTT. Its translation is CASSDANTQYF.

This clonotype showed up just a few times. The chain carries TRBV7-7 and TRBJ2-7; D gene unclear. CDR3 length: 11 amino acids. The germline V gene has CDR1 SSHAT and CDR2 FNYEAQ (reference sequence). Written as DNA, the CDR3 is TGTGCTAGCAGCATGCCGAGGGAGCAGTACGTC. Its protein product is CASSMPREQYV.

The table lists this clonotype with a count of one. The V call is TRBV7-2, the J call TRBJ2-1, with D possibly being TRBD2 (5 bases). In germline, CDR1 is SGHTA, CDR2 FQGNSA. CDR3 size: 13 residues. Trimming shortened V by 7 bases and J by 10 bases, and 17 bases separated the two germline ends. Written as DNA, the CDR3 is TGTGCCAGCACTACTAGTAGGATATTCGAGCAGTTCTTC. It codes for CASTTSRIFEQFF.

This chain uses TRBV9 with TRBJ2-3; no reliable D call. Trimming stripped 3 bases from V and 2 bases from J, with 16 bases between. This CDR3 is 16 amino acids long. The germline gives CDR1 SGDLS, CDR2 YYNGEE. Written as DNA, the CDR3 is TGTGCCAGCAGCGCCCCCGGGCTACTCCCCACAGATACGCAGTATTTT. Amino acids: CASSAPGLLPTDTQYF.

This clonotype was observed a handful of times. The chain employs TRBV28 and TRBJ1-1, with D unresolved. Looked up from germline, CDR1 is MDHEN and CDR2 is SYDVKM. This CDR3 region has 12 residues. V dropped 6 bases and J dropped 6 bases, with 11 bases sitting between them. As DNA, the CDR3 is TGTGCCAGCAGAACTCGACTTTCTGAAGCTTTCTTT. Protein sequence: CASRTRLSEAFF.

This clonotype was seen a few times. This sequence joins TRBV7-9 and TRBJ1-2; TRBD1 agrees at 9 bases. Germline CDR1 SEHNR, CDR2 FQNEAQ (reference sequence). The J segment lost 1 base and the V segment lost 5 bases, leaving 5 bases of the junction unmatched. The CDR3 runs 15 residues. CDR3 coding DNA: TGTGCCAGCAGCGAGGGACAGGGAAGTAACTATGGCTACACCTTC. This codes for CASSEGQGSNYGYTF. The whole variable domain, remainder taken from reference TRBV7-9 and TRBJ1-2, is DTGVSQNPRHKITKRGQNVTFRCDPISEHNRLYWYRQTLGQGPEFLTYFQNEAQLEKSRLLSDRFSAERPKGSFSTLEIQRTEQGDSAMYLCASSEGQGSNYGYTFGSGTRLTVV.

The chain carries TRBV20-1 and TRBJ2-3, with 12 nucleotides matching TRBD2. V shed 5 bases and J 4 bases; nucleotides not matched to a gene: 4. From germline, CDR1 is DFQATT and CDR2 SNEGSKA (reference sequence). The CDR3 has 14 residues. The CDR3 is CSAPSGGASDTQYF. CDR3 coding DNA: TGCAGTGCTCCTAGCGGGGGGGCCTCAGATACGCAGTATTTT.

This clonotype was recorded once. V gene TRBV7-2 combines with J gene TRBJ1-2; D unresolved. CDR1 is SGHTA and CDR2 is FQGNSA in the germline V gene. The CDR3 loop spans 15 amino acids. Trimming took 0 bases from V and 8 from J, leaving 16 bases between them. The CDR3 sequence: CASSLAPPVSMGYTF. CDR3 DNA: TGTGCCAGCAGCTTAGCGCCCCCGGTTTCAATGGGCTACACCTTC.